This T cell receptor beta chain emerged from a study of cytomegalovirus exposure and HLA in healthy donors (dated by TCRdb to about 2017). For the study in its entirety: According to a later analysis, one platform produced both the roughly 120 validation repertoires and the roughly 650 repertoires of the first cohort. A separate validation cohort of roughly 120 different subjects was used in addition to the approximately 640-subject first cohort. The study combined high-throughput TCR immunosequencing, statistical association of individual TCRs with disease status, and machine learning to predict cytomegalovirus infection status. The study aimed to test whether signatures of past pathogen exposure could be identified by cataloging public T cell receptors.

The protocol used for the library was the immunoSEQ multiplex PCR assay. The paper's data handling went like this. A statistical classification framework was developed to diagnose cytomegalovirus status using the catalog of TCR beta chain sequences. TCRdb carries this immuneACCESS record with in-frame sequences only. Its versions omit some clonotypes, under half of them owing to an unresolved V gene in the studies checked, with the rest unexplained. That table gives V, J and clone size, and the DNA gave D and trimming. The sample yields about 69,000 clones; over 90% were counted once. The ten largest clones take up approximately 0.93% of the sample. Taken from cysteine to phenylalanine, the CDR3 has 12 residues. Of all the DNA, just the CDR3 is kept, 36 bases in frame from base 1. Per the germline V gene, MDHEN is the CDR1 and SYDVKM is the CDR2. The V end loses 6 bases and the J end loses 6 bases, and a stretch of 11 bases separates them.

Comments on this clone: What antigen it recognizes has not been identified. Base-call qualities are not available, and no considerably larger clone is one nucleotide away.

Overall results and qualifications from the work: The study gave a list of about 160 TCR beta chains associated with cytomegalovirus. According to the authors, the approach could potentially be generalized to other disease states and immunological phenotypes. Most TCR sequences were observed very rarely across donors, whereas some public TCRs were present in many individuals. The classifier was reported to diagnose cytomegalovirus status with high specificity and sensitivity in both the original cohort and the validation cohort. A later analysis lacked HLA typing for the validation cohort, so it scored co-occurrence in that cohort across all 120 or so repertoires. Of the cluster scores, roughly 93% were above 0 in a later analysis, which found that TCRs clustered in the first cohort also tended to co-occur in the 120 validation repertoires. A few of the identified cytomegalovirus-associated TCR beta chains were confirmed in vitro to be specific for cytomegalovirus antigens.

The donors belonged to the validation cohort of about 120 subjects, which was separate from the roughly 670-subject first cohort. Sequencing was done on a sample of PBMCs. This chain is built from TRBV28 and TRBJ1-2, with the D gene uncertain. The source of this sequence is a woman younger than 30 in good health and CMV-seronegative. Here the CDR3 is given as CASSPLPDGYTF. The bases are TGTGCCAGCAGCCCCCTTCCGGATGGCTACACCTTC.